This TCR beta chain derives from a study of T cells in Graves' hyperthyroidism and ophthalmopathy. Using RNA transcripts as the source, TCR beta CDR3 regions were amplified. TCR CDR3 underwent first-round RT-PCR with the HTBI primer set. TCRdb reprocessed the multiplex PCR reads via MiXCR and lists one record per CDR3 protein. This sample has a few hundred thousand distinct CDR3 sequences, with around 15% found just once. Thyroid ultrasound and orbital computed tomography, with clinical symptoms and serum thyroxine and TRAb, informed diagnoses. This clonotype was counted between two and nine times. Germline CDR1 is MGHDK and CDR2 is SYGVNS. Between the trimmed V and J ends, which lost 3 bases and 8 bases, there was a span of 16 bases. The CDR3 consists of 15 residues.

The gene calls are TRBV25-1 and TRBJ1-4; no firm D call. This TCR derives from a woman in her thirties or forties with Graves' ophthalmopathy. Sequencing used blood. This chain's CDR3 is CASSDIGPSVEKLFF. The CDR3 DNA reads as TGTGCCAGCAGTGATATTGGGCCATCGGTGGAAAAACTGTTTTTT.